This TCR beta chain was recorded in a study of blood T cell repertoires in COVID-19. Study at large: Sites in the United States, Italy and Spain provided acute and convalescent COVID-19 samples. PBMCs, B-cell-depleted T cells, or T cells provided the cDNA or gDNA that made up the material.

In the original analysis: Quantification of nucleated cells was approximated via reference gene primer amplification. Measured with immunoSEQ multiplex PCR; TCRdb has only the in-frame clones, and not every one. V and J calls and clone size are copied from that table; D and trimming were computed from the DNA. The table shows 150,000 or so clones, with approximately 83% occurring only once. In the case of this clone: At one end, the junction sequence differs from germline, possibly due to a read error.

Germline lookup yields CDR1 SSHAT and CDR2 FNYEAQ (reference sequence). The CDR3 length is 13 residues. The V gene is TRBV7-7, the J gene TRBJ2-7, with TRBD2 as a possible D gene (5 bases). This TCR was sampled from a woman aged 60 to 75 with acute or convalescent COVID-19. The sequenced sample consisted of peripheral blood. As DNA, the CDR3 is TGTGCTAGCAGCGACAATCGGGGAGTAGAGCAGTACTTC. Its translation: CASSDNRGVEQYF. Variable domain in full (rest from reference TRBV7-7 and TRBJ2-7): GAGVSQSPRYKVTKRGQDVTLRCDPISSHATLYWYQQALGQGPEFLTYFNYEAQPDKSGLPSDRFSAERPEGSISTLTIQRTEQRDSAMYRCASSDNRGVEQYFGPGTRLTVT.